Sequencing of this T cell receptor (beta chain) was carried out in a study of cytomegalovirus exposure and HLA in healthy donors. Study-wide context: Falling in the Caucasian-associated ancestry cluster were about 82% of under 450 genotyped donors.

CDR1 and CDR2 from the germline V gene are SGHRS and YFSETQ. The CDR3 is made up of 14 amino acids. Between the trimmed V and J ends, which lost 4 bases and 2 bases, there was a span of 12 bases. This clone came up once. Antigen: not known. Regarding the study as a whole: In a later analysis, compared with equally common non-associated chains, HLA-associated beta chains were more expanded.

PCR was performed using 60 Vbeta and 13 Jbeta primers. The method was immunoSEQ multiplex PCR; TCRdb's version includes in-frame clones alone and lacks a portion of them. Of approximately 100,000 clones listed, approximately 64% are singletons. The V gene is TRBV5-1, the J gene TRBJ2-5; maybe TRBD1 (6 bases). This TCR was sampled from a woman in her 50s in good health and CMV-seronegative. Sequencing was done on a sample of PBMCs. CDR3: CASSLLGAQETQYF. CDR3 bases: TGCGCCAGCAGCCTTCTGGGGGCTCAAGAGACCCAGTACTTC. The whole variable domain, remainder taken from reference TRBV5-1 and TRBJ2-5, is KAGVTQTPRYLIKTRGQQVTLSCSPISGHRSVSWYQQTPGQGLQFLFEYFSETQRNKGNFPGRFSGRQFSNSRSEMNVSTLELGDSALYLCASSLLGAQETQYFGPGTRLLVL.